Listed here are 3 T cell receptor beta chains from one sample, sequenced in a study of shared clonotypes between healthy human individuals. Naive CD8 cells, CD45RO-negative and positively selected for CCR7, excluded terminally differentiated effector memory CD45RA+ cells. TCRdb keeps only in-frame clones here, not all; method: immunoSEQ multiplex PCR. The sample lists hundreds of thousands of clones, approximately 96% seen once, with roughly 0.12% in the top ten. The specimen was naive CD8+ T cells sorted from blood. Receptor source: a woman in her 30s in good health.

The chain has TRBV20-1 and TRBJ2-7, with 9 bases identical to TRBD2. The trim removed 3 bases at V and 12 bases at J, leaving 6 bases unmatched. Germline CDR1 is DFQATT and CDR2 is SNEGSKA (reference sequence). This CDR3 comprises 11 residues. The CDR3, as DNA: TGCAGTGCTAGGTTAGCGGGAGATCTGTACTTC. Encoded protein: CSARLAGDLYF.

This rearrangement joins TRBV7-8 to TRBJ2-1; 13 nucleotides align to TRBD2. Trimming at V came to 6 bases and at J to 8 bases, leaving 7 bases not matched to a gene. The CDR3 totals 15 residues. The germline V gene has CDR1 SGHVS and CDR2 FQNEAQ. DNA of the CDR3: TGTGCCAGCAGTGGACTAGCGGGAGAGGGACATGAGCAGTTCTTC. Residues: CASSGLAGEGHEQFF.

The V and J genes are TRBV27 and TRBJ2-2; D unresolved. Trimming removed 3 bases from V and 1 base from J, with 3 bases in between. The CDR3 sequence is 13 residues long. CDR1 MNHEY and CDR2 SMNVEV come from the germline V gene (reference sequence). As DNA, the CDR3 is TGTGCCAGCAGTTTTGAGAACACCGGGGAGCTGTTTTTT. Its translation is CASSFENTGELFF.